The rows below give T cell receptor beta chains drawn from one sample of a study of T cell responses to AZD1222 COVID-19 vaccine. The repertoire was sequenced with immunoSEQ multiplex PCR; TCRdb's copy has only in-frame clones and lacks some. This sample has around 100,000 clones, with about 90% found just once. The source material was peripheral blood, sampled on day 0 of AZD1222 vaccination. The receptors originated from an adult in good health. Both conserved end residues are part of each CDR3. D genes are given only for firm matches. Where a row states a size, it is once, few, many or the class of an expanded clone; other rows omit it.

v_gene	j_gene	abundance	d_gene	len	CDR3nt	CDR3aa
TRBV30	TRBJ2-3	.	.	15	TGTGCCTGGAGTGTCTCTGCGAGTGACACAGATACGCAGTATTTT	CAWSVSASDTDTQYF
TRBV2	TRBJ1-1	.	TRBD1	16	TGTGCCAGCAGAGAACGGACAGGGGGATTGGACACTGAAGCTTTCTTT	CASRERTGGLDTEAFF
TRBV7-2	TRBJ2-3	.	.	16	TGTGCCAGCAGCTCCAAGGGGAGAGTTCGCACAGATACGCAGTATTTT	CASSSKGRVRTDTQYF
TRBV24-1	TRBJ2-5	.	.	16	TGTGCCACCAGTGATTTGGGGGGGACAGAGAGGGAGACCCAGTACTTC	CATSDLGGTERETQYF
TRBV6-6	TRBJ2-7	few	.	14	TGTGCCAGCAGTTACGGTCCTCAGAACTACGAGCAGTACTTC	CASSYGPQNYEQYF
TRBV19	TRBJ2-7	.	.	15	TGTGCCAGTAGTTCGAAAGGACAAGACGACTACGAGCAGTACTTC	CASSSKGQDDYEQYF
TRBV14	TRBJ1-1	.	.	15	TGTGCCAGCAGCCAAGATCCAGGGATAAACACTGAAGCTTTCTTT	CASSQDPGINTEAFF
TRBV9	TRBJ2-3	.	.	14	TGTGCCAGCAGCGTAGGGACAGCGGCAGATACGCAGTATTTT	CASSVGTAADTQYF
TRBV5-4	TRBJ2-5	.	TRBD2	16	TGTGCCAGCAGCGCCAGGACTAGCGGGTTCCAAGAGACCCAGTACTTC	CASSARTSGFQETQYF
TRBV7-9	TRBJ2-2	.	.	12	TGTGCCAGCAGCTTAGGGACCGGGGAGCTGTTTTTT	CASSLGTGELFF
TRBV5-1	TRBJ1-4	.	.	16	TGCGCCAGCAGCTCCAACCCGTCTGCAACTAATGAAAAACTGTTTTTT	CASSSNPSATNEKLFF
TRBV5-1	TRBJ2-3	once	.	14	TGCGCCAGCAGCTTGACCTCTAGCACAGATACGCAGTATTTT	CASSLTSSTDTQYF
TRBV4-2	TRBJ2-1	.	.	18	TGTGCCAGCAGCCAAGGAGACTGGCCAAGATCTTCCTACAATGAGCAGTTCTTC	CASSQGDWPRSSYNEQFF
TRBV6-6	TRBJ1-2	.	TRBD1	14	TGTGCCAGCAGCCGGGACAGGGGAGTCTATGGCTACACCTTC	CASSRDRGVYGYTF
TRBV19	TRBJ2-7	.	.	15	TGTGCCAGTAGTATAGATCGAGAGACAGGATACGAGCAGTACTTC	CASSIDRETGYEQYF
TRBV7-9	TRBJ2-1	.	.	14	TGTGCCAGCAGCCCGGACACAACCTACAATGAGCAGTTCTTC	CASSPDTTYNEQFF
TRBV24-1	TRBJ2-1	.	TRBD1	14	TGTGCCACCCGCGGGACAGGGAGTTACAATGAGCAGTTCTTC	CATRGTGSYNEQFF
TRBV27	TRBJ2-2	once	TRBD1	15	TGTGCCAGCAGTCCCTCGACAGGGTACACCGGGGAGCTGTTTTTT	CASSPSTGYTGELFF
TRBV3-1/TRBV3-2	TRBJ2-2	.	.	15	TGTGCCAGCAGCCCTCCCGGGCGGGTCACCGGGGAGCTGTTTTTT	CASSPPGRVTGELFF
TRBV11-3	TRBJ1-1	.	.	16	TGTGCCAGCAGCTTAGACGGCAGGGGAGGTAGCACTGAAGCTTTCTTT	CASSLDGRGGSTEAFF
TRBV5-1	TRBJ2-5	.	TRBD2	17	TGCGCCAGCAGCTCGGGACTAGCGGGAGGCTGGGGTGATCCCCAGTACTTC	CASSSGLAGGWGDPQYF
TRBV28	TRBJ2-7	few	.	12	TGTGCCAGCAGCGGTAGCTCCTACGAGCAGTACTTC	CASSGSSYEQYF
TRBV28	TRBJ2-3	.	.	12	TGTGCCAGCAGACAAAGCACAGATACGCAGTATTTT	CASRQSTDTQYF
TRBV11-3	TRBJ2-2	once	TRBD1	15	TGTGCCAGCAGCCCCCAGGGGGCGGCCACCGGGGAGCTGTTTTTT	CASSPQGAATGELFF